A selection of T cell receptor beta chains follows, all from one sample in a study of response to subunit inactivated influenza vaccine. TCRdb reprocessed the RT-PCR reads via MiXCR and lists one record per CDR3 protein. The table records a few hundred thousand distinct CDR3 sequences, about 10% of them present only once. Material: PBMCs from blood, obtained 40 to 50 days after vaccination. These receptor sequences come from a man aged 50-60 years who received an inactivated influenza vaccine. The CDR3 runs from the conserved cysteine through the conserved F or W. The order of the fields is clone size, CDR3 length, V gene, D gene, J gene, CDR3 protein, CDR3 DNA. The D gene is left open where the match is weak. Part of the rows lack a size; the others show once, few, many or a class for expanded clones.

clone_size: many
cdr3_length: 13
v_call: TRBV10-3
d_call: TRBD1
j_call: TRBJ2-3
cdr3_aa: CATTTGVTDMQYF
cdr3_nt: TGTGCCACAACGACAGGGGTAACAGATATGCAGTATTTT

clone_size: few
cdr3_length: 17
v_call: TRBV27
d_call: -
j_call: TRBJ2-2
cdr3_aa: CASTWSLGTANTGELFF
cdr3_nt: TGTGCCAGCACCTGGTCCCTCGGGACGGCGAACACCGGGGAGCTGTTTTTT

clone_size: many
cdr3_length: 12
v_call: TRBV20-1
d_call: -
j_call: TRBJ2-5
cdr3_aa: CSANREGETQYF
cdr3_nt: TGCAGTGCAAACAGGGAGGGAGAGACCCAGTACTTC

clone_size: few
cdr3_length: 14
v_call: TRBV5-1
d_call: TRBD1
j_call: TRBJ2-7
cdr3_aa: CASSFGTGYGEQYF
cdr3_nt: TGCGCCAGCAGCTTCGGGACAGGGTATGGTGAGCAGTACTTC

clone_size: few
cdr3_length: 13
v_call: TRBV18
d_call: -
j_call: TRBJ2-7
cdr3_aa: CASSPPQSYEQYF
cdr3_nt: TGTGCCAGCTCACCACCCCAGTCCTACGAGCAGTACTTC

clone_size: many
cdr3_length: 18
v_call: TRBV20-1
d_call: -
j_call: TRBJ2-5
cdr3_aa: CSARDPGRWQFTEETQYF
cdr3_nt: TGCAGTGCTAGGGATCCGGGACGCTGGCAATTCACGGAAGAGACCCAGTACTTC

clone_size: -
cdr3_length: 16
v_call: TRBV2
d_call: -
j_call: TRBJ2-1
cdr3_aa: CASSDDPTGSYNEQFF
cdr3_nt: TGTGCCAGCAGTGACGATCCCACGGGGTCCTACAATGAGCAGTTCTTC

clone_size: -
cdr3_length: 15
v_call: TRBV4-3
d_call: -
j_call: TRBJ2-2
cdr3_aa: CASSLGIRNTGELFF
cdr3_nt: TGCGCCAGCAGCCTAGGGATAAGGAACACCGGGGAGCTGTTTTTT

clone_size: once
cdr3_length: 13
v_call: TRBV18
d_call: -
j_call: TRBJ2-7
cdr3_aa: CASSPGFAYEQYF
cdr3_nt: TGTGCCAGCTCACCAGGATTTGCCTACGAGCAGTACTTC

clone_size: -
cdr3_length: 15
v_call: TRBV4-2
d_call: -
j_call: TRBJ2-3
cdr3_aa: CASSQDFADADTQYF
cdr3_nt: TGTGCCAGCAGCCAAGATTTTGCGGACGCAGATACGCAGTATTTT

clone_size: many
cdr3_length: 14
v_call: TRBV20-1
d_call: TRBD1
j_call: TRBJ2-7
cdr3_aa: CSARKGQGWNEQYF
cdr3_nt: TGCAGTGCCAGAAAAGGACAGGGCTGGAACGAGCAGTACTTC

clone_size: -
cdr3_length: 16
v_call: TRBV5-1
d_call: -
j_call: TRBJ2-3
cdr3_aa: CASSFAIASGTDTQYF
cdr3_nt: TGCGCCAGCAGCTTTGCTATAGCGAGCGGAACAGATACGCAGTATTTT

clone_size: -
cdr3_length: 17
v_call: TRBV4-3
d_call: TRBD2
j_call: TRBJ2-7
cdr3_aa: CASSKTPGLAGAYEQYF
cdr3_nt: TGCGCCAGCAGCAAAACTCCGGGACTAGCGGGGGCCTACGAGCAGTACTTC

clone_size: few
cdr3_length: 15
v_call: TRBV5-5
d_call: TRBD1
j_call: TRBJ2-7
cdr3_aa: CASSFVGQGGYEQYF
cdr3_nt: TGTGCCAGCAGCTTCGTGGGACAGGGGGGGTACGAGCAGTACTTC

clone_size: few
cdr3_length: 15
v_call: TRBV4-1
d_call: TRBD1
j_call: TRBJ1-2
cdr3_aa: CASSQDMAGGYGYTF
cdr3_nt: TGCGCCAGCAGCCAAGATATGGCAGGGGGCTATGGCTACACCTTC

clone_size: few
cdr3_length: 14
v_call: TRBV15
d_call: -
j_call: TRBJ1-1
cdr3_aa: CATSKGTKNTEAFF
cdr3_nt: TGTGCCACCAGCAAAGGGACAAAGAACACTGAAGCTTTCTTT

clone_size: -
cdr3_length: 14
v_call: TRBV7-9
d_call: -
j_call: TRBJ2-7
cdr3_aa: CASSRPPGAYEQYF
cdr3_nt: TGTGCCAGCAGCCGACCCCCTGGGGCCTACGAGCAGTACTTC

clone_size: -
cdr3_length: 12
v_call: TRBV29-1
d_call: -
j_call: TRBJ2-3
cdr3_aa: CSVVHGTDTQYF
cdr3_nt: TGCAGCGTTGTTCACGGAACAGATACGCAGTATTTT

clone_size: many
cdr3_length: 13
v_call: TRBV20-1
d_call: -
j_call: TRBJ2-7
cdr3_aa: CSAPGGGGYEQYF
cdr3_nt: TGCAGTGCCCCAGGGGGGGGAGGCTACGAGCAGTACTTC

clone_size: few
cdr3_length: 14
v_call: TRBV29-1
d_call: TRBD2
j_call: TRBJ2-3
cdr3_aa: CSVGPAGVTDTQYF
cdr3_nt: TGCAGCGTTGGGCCAGCGGGAGTCACAGATACGCAGTATTTT

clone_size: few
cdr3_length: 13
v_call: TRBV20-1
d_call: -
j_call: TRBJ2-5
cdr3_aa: CSAILPGKETQYF
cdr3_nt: TGCAGTGCTATTTTGCCGGGGAAAGAGACCCAGTACTTC

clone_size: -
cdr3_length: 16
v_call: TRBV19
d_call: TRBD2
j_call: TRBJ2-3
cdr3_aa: CASSLRGGSTKDTQYF
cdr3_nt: TGTGCCAGTAGTCTGCGGGGCGGGAGTACGAAAGATACGCAGTATTTT

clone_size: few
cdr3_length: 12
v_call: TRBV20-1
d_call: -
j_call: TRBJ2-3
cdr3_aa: CSASQGSDTQYF
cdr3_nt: TGCAGTGCTAGCCAGGGTTCAGATACGCAGTATTTT

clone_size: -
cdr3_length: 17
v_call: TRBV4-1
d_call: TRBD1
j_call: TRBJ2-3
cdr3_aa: CASSQAETGGITDTQYF
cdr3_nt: TGCGCCAGCAGCCAGGCGGAGACAGGGGGGATCACAGATACGCAGTATTTT

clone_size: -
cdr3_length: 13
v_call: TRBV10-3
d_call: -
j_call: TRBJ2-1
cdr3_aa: CAGGGGNYNEQFF
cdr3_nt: TGTGCCGGCGGTGGGGGGAACTACAATGAGCAGTTCTTC

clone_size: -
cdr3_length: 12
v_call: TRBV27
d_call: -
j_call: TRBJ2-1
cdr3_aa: CASGAGEGEQFF
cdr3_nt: TGTGCCAGCGGAGCAGGGGAGGGTGAGCAGTTCTTC

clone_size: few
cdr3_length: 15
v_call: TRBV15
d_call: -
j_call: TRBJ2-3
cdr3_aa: CATSTRPYGADTQYF
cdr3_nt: TGTGCCACCAGCACCCGCCCGTATGGCGCAGATACGCAGTATTTT

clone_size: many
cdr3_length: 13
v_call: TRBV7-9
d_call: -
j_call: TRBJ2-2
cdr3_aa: CASSREHTGELFF
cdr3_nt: TGTGCCAGCAGCCGCGAACACACCGGGGAGCTGTTTTTT

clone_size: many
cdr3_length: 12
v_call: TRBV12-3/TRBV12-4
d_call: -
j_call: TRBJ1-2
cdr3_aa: CASSFRIYGYTF
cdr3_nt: TGTGCCAGCAGTTTTCGAATCTATGGCTACACCTTC

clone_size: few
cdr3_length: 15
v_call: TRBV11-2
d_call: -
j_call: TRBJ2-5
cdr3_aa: CASSFVLGSGETQYF
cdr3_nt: TGTGCCAGCAGCTTCGTTCTTGGCAGTGGAGAGACCCAGTACTTC

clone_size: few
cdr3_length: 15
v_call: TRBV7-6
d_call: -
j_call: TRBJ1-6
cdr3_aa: CASSPQGTVNSPLHF
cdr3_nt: TGTGCCAGCAGCCCACAAGGGACGGTGAATTCACCCCTCCACTTT

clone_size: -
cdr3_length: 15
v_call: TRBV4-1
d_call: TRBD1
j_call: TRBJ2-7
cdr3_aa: CASSQQRGQGYEQYF
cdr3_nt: TGCGCCAGCAGCCAGCAAAGAGGACAGGGCTACGAGCAGTACTTC

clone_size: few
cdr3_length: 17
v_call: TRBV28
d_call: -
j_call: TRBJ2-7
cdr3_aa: CASSLRGGADFSYEQYF
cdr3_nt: TGTGCCAGCAGTCTACGGGGTGGGGCGGACTTCTCCTACGAGCAGTACTTC

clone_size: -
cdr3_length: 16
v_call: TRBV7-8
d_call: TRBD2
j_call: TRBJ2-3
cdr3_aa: CASSSGLVGSADTQYF
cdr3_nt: TGTGCCAGCAGCTCAGGACTAGTGGGGTCAGCAGATACGCAGTATTTT

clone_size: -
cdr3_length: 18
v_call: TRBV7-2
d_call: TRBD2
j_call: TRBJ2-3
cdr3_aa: CASSLAKGVRGGKDTQYF
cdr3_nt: TGTGCCAGCAGCTTAGCGAAGGGGGTGCGGGGGGGAAAAGATACGCAGTATTTT

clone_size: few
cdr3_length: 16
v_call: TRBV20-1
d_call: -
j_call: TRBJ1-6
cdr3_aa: CSARVGGSSYNSPLHF
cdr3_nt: TGCAGTGCCAGGGTGGGCGGGAGCTCCTATAATTCACCCCTCCACTTT

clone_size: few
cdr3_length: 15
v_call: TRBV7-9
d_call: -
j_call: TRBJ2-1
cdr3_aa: CASIPGTKTYNEQFF
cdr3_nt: TGTGCCAGCATCCCCGGGACAAAAACTTACAATGAGCAGTTCTTC

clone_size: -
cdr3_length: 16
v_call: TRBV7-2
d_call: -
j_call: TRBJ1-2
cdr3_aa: CASSLVGLAVRNGYTF
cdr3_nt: TGTGCCAGCAGCTTAGTGGGCCTGGCTGTAAGAAATGGCTACACCTTC

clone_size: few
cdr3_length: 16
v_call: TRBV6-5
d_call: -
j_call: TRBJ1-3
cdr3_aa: CASSYSPTVSGNTIYF
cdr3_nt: TGTGCCAGCAGTTATTCCCCGACGGTTTCTGGAAACACCATATATTTT

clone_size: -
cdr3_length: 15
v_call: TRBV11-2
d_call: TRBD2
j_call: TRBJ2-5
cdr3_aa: CASSERLAVKETQYF
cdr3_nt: TGTGCCAGCAGCGAAAGACTAGCGGTAAAAGAGACCCAGTACTTC

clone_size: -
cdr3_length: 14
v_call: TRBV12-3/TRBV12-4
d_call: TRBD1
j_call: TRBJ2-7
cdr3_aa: CASSFRQGANEQYF
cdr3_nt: TGTGCCAGCAGTTTTCGACAGGGAGCCAACGAGCAGTACTTC

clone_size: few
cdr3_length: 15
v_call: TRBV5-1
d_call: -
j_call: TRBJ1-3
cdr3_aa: CASSTDTYSGNTIYF
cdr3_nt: TGCGCCAGCAGTACTGACACCTACTCTGGAAACACCATATATTTT

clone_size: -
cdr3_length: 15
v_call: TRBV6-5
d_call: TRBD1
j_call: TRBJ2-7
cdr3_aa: CASSSSGQGYNEQYF
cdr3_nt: TGTGCCAGCAGTTCGTCGGGACAGGGGTATAACGAGCAGTACTTC

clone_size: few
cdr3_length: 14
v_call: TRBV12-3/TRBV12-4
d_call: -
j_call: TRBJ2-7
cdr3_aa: CASSLGQSYYEQYF
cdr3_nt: TGTGCCAGCAGTTTAGGTCAGTCCTACTACGAGCAGTACTTC

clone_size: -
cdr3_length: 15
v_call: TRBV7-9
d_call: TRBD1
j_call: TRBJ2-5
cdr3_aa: CASSLAQTGRETQYF
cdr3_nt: TGTGCCAGCAGCTTAGCGCAGACAGGGCGAGAGACCCAGTACTTC

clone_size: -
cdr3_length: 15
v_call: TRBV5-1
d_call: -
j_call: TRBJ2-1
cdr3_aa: CASSLEGWSYNEQFF
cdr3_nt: TGCGCCAGCAGCTTGGAGGGTTGGTCCTACAATGAGCAGTTCTTC

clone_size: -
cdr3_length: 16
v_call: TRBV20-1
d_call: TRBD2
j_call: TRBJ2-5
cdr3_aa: CSAARTSGSVGETQYF
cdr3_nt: TGCAGTGCCGCAAGGACTAGCGGGAGTGTAGGAGAGACCCAGTACTTC

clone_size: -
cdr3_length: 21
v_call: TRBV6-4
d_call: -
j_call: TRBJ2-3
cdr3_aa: CASSPHYRGLGGAGVSDTQYF
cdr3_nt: TGTGCCAGCAGTCCACATTACAGGGGGCTAGGAGGAGCGGGAGTATCGGATACGCAGTATTTT

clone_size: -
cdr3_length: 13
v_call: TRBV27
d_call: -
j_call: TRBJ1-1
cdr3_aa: CASSLAVHTEAFF
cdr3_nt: TGTGCCAGCAGTTTAGCGGTACACACTGAAGCTTTCTTT

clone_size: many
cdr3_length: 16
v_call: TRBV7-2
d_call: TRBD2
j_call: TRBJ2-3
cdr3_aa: CASSQVGSGGPDTQYF
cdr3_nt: TGTGCCAGCAGCCAAGTCGGTAGCGGGGGGCCAGATACGCAGTATTTT

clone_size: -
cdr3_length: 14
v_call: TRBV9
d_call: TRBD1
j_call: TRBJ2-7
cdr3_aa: CASSRGTGFGEQYF
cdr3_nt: TGTGCCAGCAGCCGGGGGACAGGGTTTGGCGAGCAGTACTTC

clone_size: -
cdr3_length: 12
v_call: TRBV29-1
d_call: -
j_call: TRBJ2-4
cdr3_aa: CRFQGSKNIQYF
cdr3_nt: TGCAGATTTCAGGGGAGCAAAAACATTCAGTACTTC

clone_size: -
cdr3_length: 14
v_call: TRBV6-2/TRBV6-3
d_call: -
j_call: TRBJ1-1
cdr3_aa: CASSYSTGDTEAFF
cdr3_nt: TGTGCCAGCAGTTACTCGACCGGGGACACTGAAGCTTTCTTT

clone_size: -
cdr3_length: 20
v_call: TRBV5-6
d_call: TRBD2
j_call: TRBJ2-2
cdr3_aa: CASSFPMVAGGPQSTGELFF
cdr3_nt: TGTGCCAGCAGCTTCCCAATGGTAGCGGGAGGGCCTCAATCCACCGGGGAGCTGTTTTTT